The 27 T cell receptor beta chains in this list originate from one sample, sequenced in a study of T cells after yellow fever vaccination. TCRdb reanalysed the 5' RACE reads using MiXCR and keeps one entry per CDR3 protein. Of 250,000 to 300,000 distinct CDR3 sequences detected, 7.5% to 9% appear once; the ten largest clones hold around 3.4%. The specimen comprised CD4+ T cells sorted from PBMCs, sampled 5 days after the yellow fever booster vaccination. These receptors were taken from a man between 18 and 35 years old who received the YFV17D yellow fever vaccine.

CDR3 region: CASSPSESGANVLTF. In DNA form, the CDR3 reads TGTGCCAGCTCACCCTCCGAATCCGGGGCCAACGTCCTGACTTTC. The chain recombines TRBV18 with TRBJ2-6; unclear D gene. CDR1 and CDR2 (germline): KGHSH, LQKENI. Between the trimmed V and J ends, which lost 3 bases and 4 bases, there was a span of 10 bases. The CDR3 extends over 15 amino acids. Combining the CDR3 with reference TRBV18 and TRBJ2-6 gives the whole variable domain NAGVMQNPRHLVRRRGQEARLRCSPMKGHSHVYWYRQLPEEGLKFMVYLQKENIIDESGMPKERFSAEFPKEGPSILRIQQVVRGDSAAYFCASSPSESGANVLTFGAGSRLTVL.

The V gene is TRBV7-2, the J gene TRBJ2-7; 13 positions agree with TRBD2. J was trimmed by 6 bases and V by 5 bases; bases with no gene match: 7. Germline CDR1 reads SGHTA; CDR2 reads FQGNSA. The CDR3 totals 15 residues. The CDR3 loop is CASSTGLAGVGEQYF. The CDR3 nucleotides read TGTGCCAGCAGCACCGGACTAGCGGGGGTAGGCGAGCAGTACTTC.

This clonotype was observed a few times. The chain has TRBV5-1 and TRBJ2-5, with 8 bases aligning to TRBD2. Germline V gives CDR1 SGHRS, CDR2 YFSETQ. The CDR3 is 14 residues long. The J segment lost 3 bases and the V segment lost 3 bases, leaving 4 bases of the junction unmatched. The CDR3, as DNA: TGCGCCAGCAGCTCAGGACTAGCTGAAGAGACCCAGTACTTC. It codes for CASSSGLAEETQYF.

This clonotype has more than one count but fewer than ten. The chain couples TRBV5-1 to TRBJ2-3, with 8 bases aligning to TRBD2. The V segment lost 0 bases and the J segment 13 bases; nucleotides outside the gene matches: 4. CDR3 length equals 12 residues. Germline V CDR1 and CDR2: SGHRS, YFSETQ. The DNA for the CDR3 is TGCGCCAGCAGCTTGGAGCCGGGACTAGAGTATTTT. The encoded protein is CASSLEPGLEYF. Based on the CDR3 plus reference TRBV5-1 and TRBJ2-3, the full variable domain is KAGVTQTPRYLIKTRGQQVTLSCSPISGHRSVSWYQQTPGQGLQFLFEYFSETQRNKGNFPGRFSGRQFSNSRSEMNVSTLELGDSALYLCASSLEPGLEYFGPGTRLTVL.

This clonotype was detected only a few times. The rearrangement links TRBV19 to TRBJ2-1, with D maybe TRBD1 (6 bases). The germline CDR1 and CDR2 sequences are LNHDA and SQIVND (reference sequence). This CDR3 contains 14 residues. Trimming shortened V by 5 bases and J by 4 bases, and 12 bases separated the two germline ends. CDR3 in DNA: TGTGCCAGTAGTCCACTACAGGGATACAATGAGCAGTTCTTC. It encodes CASSPLQGYNEQFF. The variable domain in full, completed from reference TRBV19 and TRBJ2-1, reads DGGITQSPKYLFRKEGQNVTLSCEQNLNHDAMYWYRQDPGQGLRLIYYSQIVNDFQKGDIAEGYSVSREKKESFPLTVTSAQKNPTAFYLCASSPLQGYNEQFFGPGTRLTVL.

In its sample, this clonotype was seen a few times. For the CDR3, the DNA is TGTGCCAGCAGCTCCCCGGCCCAAGAGACCCAGTACTTC. It is translated as CASSSPAQETQYF. The gene calls are TRBV7-2 and TRBJ2-5; D is uncertain. The CDR3 covers 13 residues. V lost 4 bases, J lost 1 base, and 7 bases lay in between. From germline, CDR1 is SGHTA and CDR2 FQGNSA.

This clonotype was counted many times. The chain employs TRBV5-1 and TRBJ2-7, with a possible D match to TRBD2 (5 bases). The V gene's germline CDR1 is SGHRS and CDR2 YFSETQ. The CDR3 length is 13 residues. V shed 4 bases and J shed 2 bases, with 10 bases lying between them. The CDR3 DNA reads as TGCGCCAGCAGCCCTCCAGCGGCCTACGAGCAGTACGTC. Its protein is CASSPPAAYEQYV.

This clonotype occurred many times. CDR3 in DNA: TGCGCCAGCAGCCCACAGGGTGACGGCGAGACCCAGTACTTC. Its protein product is CASSPQGDGETQYF. This sequence joins TRBV4-3 and TRBJ2-5, with a possible D match to TRBD1 (6 bases). With 4 bases removed from V and 5 bases from J, the gap between germline ends came to 14 bases. CDR3 length equals 14 residues. Germline lookup yields CDR1 LGHNA and CDR2 YSLEER.

This clonotype was seen a few times. V is TRBV4-2 and J is TRBJ1-6, with D maybe TRBD1 (5 bases). The CDR3 is 16 residues long. The germline V and J ends were trimmed by 0 bases and 10 bases, with 16 bases remaining between them. Germline V lookup: CDR1 LGHNA, CDR2 YNFKEQ. DNA of the CDR3: TGTGCCAGCAGCCAAGATAGGGGTTTAAGCAACTCACCCCTCCACTTT. It is translated as CASSQDRGLSNSPLHF.

The chain carries TRBV7-2 and TRBJ2-1; TRBD2 matches at 12 bases. Per the germline V gene, CDR1 is SGHTA and CDR2 is FQGNSA. This CDR3 has 21 residues. The junction had 16 bases not matched to a gene; V was cut back by 4 bases and J by 0 bases. The CDR3 here is CASSSPTGVASGGGSYNEQFF. The DNA of the CDR3 is TGTGCCAGCAGCTCCCCCACCGGAGTGGCTAGCGGGGGGGGCTCCTACAATGAGCAGTTCTTC.

This clonotype was recorded at least ten times. The DNA of the CDR3 is TGTGCCAGCAGTTTGACAGGGTGGACAGATACGCAGTATTTT. Its translation: CASSLTGWTDTQYF. The chain joins TRBV27 to TRBJ2-3; 7 bases map to TRBD1. The germline gives CDR1 MNHEY, CDR2 SMNVEV (reference sequence). J lost 3 bases, V lost 3 bases, and 3 bases had no gene match. The CDR3 is 14 residues long.

The CDR3 region is CASSLATTIGGTDTQYF. CDR3 bases: TGCGCCAGCAGCTTGGCCACAACAATCGGGGGGACAGATACGCAGTATTTT. V usage is TRBV5-1 and J usage is TRBJ2-3; the match to TRBD2 covers 7 bases. CDR1 is SGHRS and CDR2 is YFSETQ in the germline V gene. The CDR3 runs 17 residues. Trimming took 0 bases from V and 3 from J; bases not matched to a gene: 10.

The CDR3 sequence is CASSLGGSSGGLTDTQYF. CDR3 in DNA: TGTGCCAGCAGCTTAGGCGGGTCTAGCGGGGGCCTCACAGATACGCAGTATTTT. The V gene is TRBV7-2, the J gene TRBJ2-3; 10 bases fit TRBD2. This CDR3 region has 18 residues. Per germline, CDR1 SGHTA and CDR2 FQGNSA. The ends lost 1 base at V and 2 bases at J; junction bases unmatched: 9.

Ten or more counts support this clonotype. This chain joins TRBV18 and TRBJ2-2; 8 nucleotides align to TRBD1. This CDR3 spans 16 amino acids. With 6 bases clipped from V and 6 bases from J, the junction kept 12 bases outside the gene matches. From germline, CDR1 is KGHSH and CDR2 LQKENI. The CDR3, as DNA: TGTGCCAGCTCCCCAAGAGGACAGGGAACCGCCGGGGAGCTGTTTTTT. It yields the protein CASSPRGQGTAGELFF. The full variable domain, completed using reference TRBV18 and TRBJ2-2, is NAGVMQNPRHLVRRRGQEARLRCSPMKGHSHVYWYRQLPEEGLKFMVYLQKENIIDESGMPKERFSAEFPKEGPSILRIQQVVRGDSAAYFCASSPRGQGTAGELFFGEGSRLTVL.

The CDR3 region has the DNA TGTGCCAGCCTACGCCCCGCAGGGGCGGGGGGGCGGGATGAGCAGTTCTTC. Translating gives CASLRPAGAGGRDEQFF. The chain combines TRBV6-2 or TRBV6-3 with TRBJ2-1, with 9 bases fitting TRBD2. From germline, CDR1 is MNHEY and CDR2 SVGEGT. V lost 8 bases and J lost 8; bases outside the gene matches: 19. CDR3 size: 17 residues.

This rearrangement joins TRBV5-1 to TRBJ2-5, with TRBD1 identical over 8 bases. The CDR3 spans 14 residues. V trimming: 0 bases; J trimming: 3 bases; junction bases outside the gene matches: 1. Looked up from germline, CDR1 is SGHRS and CDR2 is YFSETQ. This CDR3 reads CASSLVGQEETQYF. As DNA, the CDR3 is TGCGCCAGCAGCTTGGTGGGACAGGAAGAGACCCAGTACTTC.

The gene calls are TRBV10-1 and TRBJ1-3; tentatively, D is TRBD1 (5 bases). This CDR3 has 16 amino acids. Trimming left V 7 bases short and J 0 bases short, with 16 bases between. Germline V lookup: CDR1 WNHNN, CDR2 SYGVQD (reference sequence). DNA for the CDR3: TGCGCCAGCACCGGCCCGACAGACAACTCTGGAAACACCATATATTTT. Its protein is CASTGPTDNSGNTIYF.

The V and J genes are TRBV6-5 and TRBJ1-6; weak D call: TRBD1 (5 bases). Trimming took 2 bases from V and 10 from J, leaving 9 bases between them. Germline CDR1 is MNHEY and CDR2 is SVGAGI. The CDR3 is made up of 13 amino acids. CDR3 protein: CASSYPGRSPLHF. Here the CDR3 DNA reads TGTGCCAGCAGTTACCCAGGGCGGTCACCCCTCCACTTT.

The J gene is TRBJ2-5, the V gene TRBV4-1, with a possible D match to TRBD1 (6 bases). V was pared by 2 bases and J by 2 bases, with 12 bases between. The germline gives CDR1 MGHRA, CDR2 YSYEKL. The CDR3 sequence is 15 residues long. The CDR3 coding sequence is TGCGCCAGCAGCCAATGGTGGACAGAGCAAGAGACCCAGTACTTC. Translated, it gives CASSQWWTEQETQYF.

The V and J genes are TRBV7-2 and TRBJ1-2; D is unclear. This CDR3 has 15 amino acids. V lost 3 bases and J 1 base, leaving 12 bases between the germline ends. Germline CDR1 SGHTA, CDR2 FQGNSA. CDR3 loop: CASSFRAAINYGYTF. As DNA, the CDR3 is TGTGCCAGCAGCTTTCGGGCGGCTATTAACTATGGCTACACCTTC.

The gene calls are TRBV2 and TRBJ2-3; D is ambiguous. The germline CDR1 and CDR2 sequences are SNHLY and FYNNEI. The CDR3 consists of 14 residues. V was cut by 6 bases and J by 1 base, with 11 bases left in between. The CDR3 here is CASRNLEGTDTQYF. DNA for the CDR3: TGTGCCAGCAGAAATCTTGAGGGCACAGATACGCAGTATTTT.

The chain links TRBV20-1 to TRBJ2-2; TRBD2 aligns across 8 bases. V was pared by 0 bases and J by 5 bases, with 5 bases of the junction left unmatched. Germline V gene sequence: CDR1 DFQATT, CDR2 SNEGSKA (reference sequence). The CDR3 covers 15 residues. DNA of the CDR3: TGCAGTGCTAGAGACAGCGGGGGTCGGACCGGGGAGCTGTTTTTT. Its translation is CSARDSGGRTGELFF.

This chain uses TRBV20-1 with TRBJ1-1, with 8 bases matching TRBD1. The CDR3 length is 13 residues. The ends lost 4 bases at V and 4 bases at J; junction bases unmatched: 5. CDR1 and CDR2 (germline): DFQATT, SNEGSKA (reference sequence). CDR3 sequence (DNA): TGCAGTGCTACGACAGGGGTGGGCACTGAAGCTTTCTTT. Its translation is CSATTGVGTEAFF.

This clonotype was seen ten or more times. The rearrangement joins TRBV12-3 or TRBV12-4 to TRBJ1-2; the D gene is possibly TRBD1 (6 bases). V was pared by 6 bases and J by 1 base, with 15 bases between. CDR3 length equals 15 residues. The CDR3, as DNA: TGTGCCAGCAGCAGTCGGGGGGCGCATAACTATGGCTACACCTTC. Residues: CASSSRGAHNYGYTF.

This clonotype was picked up a small number of times. The chain is built from TRBV7-2 and TRBJ1-1; D is uncertain. Looked up from germline, CDR1 is SGHTA and CDR2 is FQGNSA. CDR3 size: 13 residues. Deletions cut 3 bases from V and 5 bases from J, with 10 bases between. CDR3 protein: CASSFGSWTEAFF. DNA for the CDR3: TGTGCCAGCAGCTTTGGGAGTTGGACTGAAGCTTTCTTT.

This clonotype has a count of ten or more. The gene calls are TRBV20-1 and TRBJ2-3; perhaps TRBD1 as D (5 bases). Trimming removed 6 bases from V and 2 bases from J, with 15 bases in between. The CDR3 sequence is 14 residues long. Germline V gene lookup returns CDR1 DFQATT and CDR2 SNEGSKA (reference sequence). The CDR3 sequence is CSAPRQSSTDTQYF. CDR3 nucleotide sequence: TGCAGTGCCCCTAGACAGAGCTCCACAGATACGCAGTATTTT.

This clonotype was recorded many times. The chain joins TRBV5-1 to TRBJ2-3; D is undetermined. The CDR3 length is 14 residues. Germline V lookup: CDR1 SGHRS, CDR2 YFSETQ. V lost 2 bases and J 3 bases, leaving 10 bases between the germline ends. The CDR3 reads CASSFGLETDTQYF. DNA for the CDR3: TGCGCCAGCAGCTTCGGGTTGGAGACAGATACGCAGTATTTT.